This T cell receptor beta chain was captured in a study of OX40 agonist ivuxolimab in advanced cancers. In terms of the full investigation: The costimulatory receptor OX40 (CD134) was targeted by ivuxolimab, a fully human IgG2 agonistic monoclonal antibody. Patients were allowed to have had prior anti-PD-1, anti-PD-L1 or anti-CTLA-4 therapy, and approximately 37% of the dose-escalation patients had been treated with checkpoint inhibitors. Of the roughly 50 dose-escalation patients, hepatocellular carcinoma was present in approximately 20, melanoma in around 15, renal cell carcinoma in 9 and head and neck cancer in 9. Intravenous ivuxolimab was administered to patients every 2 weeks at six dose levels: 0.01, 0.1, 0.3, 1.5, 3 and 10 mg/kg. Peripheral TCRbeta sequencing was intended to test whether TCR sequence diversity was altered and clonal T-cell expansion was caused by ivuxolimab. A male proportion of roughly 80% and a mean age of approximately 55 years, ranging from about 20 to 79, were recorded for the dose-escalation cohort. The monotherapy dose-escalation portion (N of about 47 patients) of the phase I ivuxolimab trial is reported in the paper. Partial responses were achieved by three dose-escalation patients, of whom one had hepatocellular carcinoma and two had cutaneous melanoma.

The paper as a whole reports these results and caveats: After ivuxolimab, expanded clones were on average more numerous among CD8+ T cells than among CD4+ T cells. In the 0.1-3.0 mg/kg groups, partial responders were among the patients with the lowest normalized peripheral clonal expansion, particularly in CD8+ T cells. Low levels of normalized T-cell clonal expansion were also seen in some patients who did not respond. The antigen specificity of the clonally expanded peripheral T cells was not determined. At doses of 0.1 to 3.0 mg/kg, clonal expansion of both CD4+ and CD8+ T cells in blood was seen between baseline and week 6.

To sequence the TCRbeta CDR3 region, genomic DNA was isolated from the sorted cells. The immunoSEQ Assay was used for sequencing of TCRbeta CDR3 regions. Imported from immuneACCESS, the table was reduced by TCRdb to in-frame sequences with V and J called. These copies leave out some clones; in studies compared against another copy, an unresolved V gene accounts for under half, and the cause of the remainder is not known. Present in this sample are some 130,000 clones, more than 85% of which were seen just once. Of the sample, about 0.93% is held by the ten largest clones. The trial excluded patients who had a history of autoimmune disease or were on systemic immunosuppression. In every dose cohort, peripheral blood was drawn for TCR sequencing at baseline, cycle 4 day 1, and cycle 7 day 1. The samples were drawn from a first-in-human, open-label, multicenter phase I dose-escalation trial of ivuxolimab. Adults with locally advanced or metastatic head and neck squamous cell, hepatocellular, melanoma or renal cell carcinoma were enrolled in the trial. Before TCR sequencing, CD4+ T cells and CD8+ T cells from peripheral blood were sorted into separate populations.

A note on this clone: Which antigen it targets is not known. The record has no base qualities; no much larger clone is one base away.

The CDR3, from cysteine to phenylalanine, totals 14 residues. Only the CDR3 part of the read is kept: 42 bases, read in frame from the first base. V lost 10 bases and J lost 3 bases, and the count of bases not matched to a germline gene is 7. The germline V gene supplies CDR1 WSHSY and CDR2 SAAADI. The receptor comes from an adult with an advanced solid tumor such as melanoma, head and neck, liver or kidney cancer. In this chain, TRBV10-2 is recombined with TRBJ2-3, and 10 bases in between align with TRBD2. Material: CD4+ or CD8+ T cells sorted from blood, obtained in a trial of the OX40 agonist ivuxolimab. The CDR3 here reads CATKREGGTDTQYF. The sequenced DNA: TGCGCCACCAAGCGGGAGGGGGGGACAGATACGCAGTATTTT.